Listed below are T cell receptor beta chains from one sample, sequenced in a study of cytomegalovirus exposure and HLA in healthy donors. Here immunoSEQ multiplex PCR was the method, and the copy in TCRdb shows in-frame clones only, minus some. The data hold about 200,000 clones, with roughly 80% observed a single time. The sample was PBMCs. These receptors were taken from a woman aged 18-35 years in good health and CMV-seronegative. CDR3s include the opening cysteine and the closing phenylalanine or tryptophan. A D gene is named only where the DNA matches it firmly. Expanded clones get a size class; other rows say once, few or many, or leave the size out.

CDR3 protein: CASSPPGIFYGYTF
CDR3 DNA: TGCGCCAGCAGCCCCCCGGGGATTTTCTATGGCTACACCTTC
D gene: .
clone size: .
V gene: TRBV4-1
J gene: TRBJ1-2

CDR3 protein: CAIRGQEHTEAFF
CDR3 DNA: TGTGCCATCAGGGGACAGGAACACACTGAAGCTTTCTTT
D gene: TRBD1
clone size: .
V gene: TRBV10-3
J gene: TRBJ1-1

CDR3 protein: CASSFTGGSNQPQHF
CDR3 DNA: TGCGCCAGCAGCTTCACAGGGGGCAGCAATCAGCCCCAGCATTTT
D gene: TRBD1
clone size: .
V gene: TRBV5-1
J gene: TRBJ1-5

CDR3 protein: CASSGASGEQFF
CDR3 DNA: TGTGCCAGCAGCGGGGCGTCGGGTGAGCAGTTCTTC
D gene: .
clone size: .
V gene: TRBV7-8
J gene: TRBJ2-1

CDR3 protein: CASRSRGETQYF
CDR3 DNA: TGCGCCAGCAGAAGCCGGGGAGAGACCCAGTACTTC
D gene: .
clone size: .
V gene: TRBV10-2
J gene: TRBJ2-5

CDR3 protein: CATSRDTQTGIHYEQYF
CDR3 DNA: TGTGCCACCAGCAGAGACACCCAAACAGGGATTCACTACGAGCAGTACTTC
D gene: .
clone size: .
V gene: TRBV15
J gene: TRBJ2-7

CDR3 protein: CASSRLGGGNQPQHF
CDR3 DNA: TGCGCCAGCAGTCGCCTCGGGGGGGGCAATCAGCCCCAGCATTTT
D gene: .
clone size: .
V gene: TRBV10-2
J gene: TRBJ1-5

CDR3 protein: CASSQEVADSQPQHF
CDR3 DNA: TGCGCCAGCAGCCAAGAGGTGGCCGACAGTCAGCCCCAGCATTTT
D gene: .
clone size: .
V gene: TRBV4-3
J gene: TRBJ1-5

CDR3 protein: CAWSGTSGIGETQYF
CDR3 DNA: TGTGCCTGGAGTGGGACTAGCGGGATTGGAGAGACCCAGTACTTC
D gene: TRBD2
clone size: .
V gene: TRBV30
J gene: TRBJ2-5

CDR3 protein: CASSAEGFTGELFF
CDR3 DNA: TGTGCCAGCAGTGCAGAGGGCTTTACCGGGGAGCTGTTTTTT
D gene: .
clone size: once
V gene: TRBV6-4
J gene: TRBJ2-2

CDR3 protein: CASSYAAGGAEKLFF
CDR3 DNA: TGTGCCAGCAGTTACGCGGCAGGGGGTGCTGAAAAACTGTTTTTT
D gene: TRBD1
clone size: .
V gene: TRBV6-5
J gene: TRBJ1-4

CDR3 protein: CASSVAASGGPLGTDTQYF
CDR3 DNA: TGTGCCAGCAGCGTAGCGGCTAGCGGAGGCCCCCTGGGCACAGATACGCAGTATTTT
D gene: TRBD2
clone size: .
V gene: TRBV9
J gene: TRBJ2-3

CDR3 protein: CAWSVGNIEAFF
CDR3 DNA: TGTGCCTGGAGTGTCGGGAATATTGAAGCTTTCTTT
D gene: .
clone size: .
V gene: TRBV30
J gene: TRBJ1-1

CDR3 protein: CASSVGQTREAFF
CDR3 DNA: TGTGCCAGCAGTGTCGGACAGACACGTGAAGCTTTCTTT
D gene: .
clone size: few
V gene: TRBV6-1
J gene: TRBJ1-1

CDR3 protein: CASSQGSGSGIHEQYF
CDR3 DNA: TGCGCCAGCAGCCAAGGGTCCGGAAGCGGGATCCACGAGCAGTACTTC
D gene: TRBD2
clone size: .
V gene: TRBV4-3
J gene: TRBJ2-7

CDR3 protein: CASSSRQEMNEQYF
CDR3 DNA: TGTGCCAGCAGTTCTCGACAGGAGATGAACGAGCAGTACTTC
D gene: .
clone size: .
V gene: TRBV28
J gene: TRBJ2-7

CDR3 protein: CASSLASGGGEKLFF
CDR3 DNA: TGTGCCAGCAGCTTGGCGTCGGGGGGCGGTGAAAAACTGTTTTTT
D gene: .
clone size: .
V gene: TRBV5-4
J gene: TRBJ1-4

CDR3 protein: CASTGGSSGANVLTF
CDR3 DNA: TGTGCCAGCACTGGCGGAAGCTCTGGGGCCAACGTCCTGACTTTC
D gene: .
clone size: .
V gene: TRBV10-3
J gene: TRBJ2-6

CDR3 protein: CASSSFGGRRTEAFF
CDR3 DNA: TGTGCCAGCAGTTCCTTCGGGGGGCGTCGAACTGAAGCTTTCTTT
D gene: .
clone size: .
V gene: TRBV28
J gene: TRBJ1-1

CDR3 protein: CASSKTRRGGNTGELFF
CDR3 DNA: TGCGCCAGCAGCAAGACTCGGAGGGGTGGGAACACCGGGGAGCTGTTTTTT
D gene: .
clone size: .
V gene: TRBV4-3
J gene: TRBJ2-2